The rows below give T cell receptor beta chains drawn from one sample of a study of blood T cell repertoires in COVID-19. TCRdb's table, derived via immunoSEQ multiplex PCR, lists solely in-frame clones and lacks some. The sample lists some 70,000 clones, 75% to 95% occurring once. Sequenced sample: peripheral blood. The receptors stem from a human donor with active COVID-19. The donor label of this sample is uncertain. CDR3s include the opening cysteine and the closing phenylalanine or tryptophan. The order of the fields is clone size, D gene, V gene, J gene, CDR3 protein, CDR3 DNA. D genes are given only for firm matches. The listing skips clone size in some rows; elsewhere it reads once, few, many or a size class.

size: -; D: -; V: TRBV9; J: TRBJ2-2; CDR3: CASSARQITGELFF; DNA: TGTGCCAGCAGCGCTCGACAGATCACCGGGGAGCTGTTTTTT
size: -; D: TRBD2; V: TRBV6-2/TRBV6-3; J: TRBJ2-1; CDR3: CASSQGIAGAYNEQFF; DNA: TGTGCCAGCAGCCAAGGCATAGCGGGAGCCTACAATGAGCAGTTCTTC
size: -; D: -; V: TRBV6-5; J: TRBJ1-1; CDR3: CASSYSRGAAFF; DNA: TGTGCCAGCAGTTACTCCAGGGGAGCAGCTTTCTTT
size: once; D: -; V: TRBV11-1; J: TRBJ1-1; CDR3: CASSFEIRDTEAFF; DNA: TGTGCCAGCAGCTTTGAAATCAGGGACACTGAAGCTTTCTTT
size: -; D: TRBD1; V: TRBV10-3; J: TRBJ1-2; CDR3: CAISEGGTGANYGYTF; DNA: TGTGCCATCAGTGAAGGAGGGACAGGGGCTAACTATGGCTACACCTTC
size: few; D: TRBD1; V: TRBV13; J: TRBJ1-3; CDR3: CASSLGDRPSSGNTIYF; DNA: TGTGCCAGCAGCTTAGGGGACAGGCCGAGCTCTGGAAACACCATATATTTT
size: once; D: TRBD2; V: TRBV3-1/TRBV3-2; J: TRBJ2-1; CDR3: CASSQGTSGRYNEQFF; DNA: TGTGCCAGCAGCCAAGGGACTAGCGGGCGATACAATGAGCAGTTCTTC
size: -; D: -; V: TRBV5-5; J: TRBJ1-5; CDR3: CASSPHPGRENQPQHF; DNA: TGTGCCAGCAGCCCCCATCCGGGACGGGAGAATCAGCCCCAGCATTTT
size: -; D: TRBD2; V: TRBV18; J: TRBJ2-5; CDR3: CASSPPGLAGQETQYF; DNA: TGTGCCAGCTCACCACCGGGACTAGCTGGTCAAGAGACCCAGTACTTC
size: -; D: TRBD1; V: TRBV28; J: TRBJ1-2; CDR3: CASRSRDRATYGYTF; DNA: TGTGCCAGCAGGAGCCGGGACAGGGCTACCTATGGCTACACCTTC
size: -; D: -; V: TRBV18; J: TRBJ2-7; CDR3: CASSPRQVPDEQYF; DNA: TGTGCCAGCTCACCACGACAGGTCCCTGACGAGCAGTACTTC
size: -; D: -; V: TRBV27; J: TRBJ1-6; CDR3: CASSLRGINSPLHF; DNA: TGTGCCAGCAGTTTACGGGGGATTAATTCACCCCTCCACTTT
size: -; D: -; V: TRBV9; J: TRBJ1-5; CDR3: CASSIGQSNQPQHF; DNA: TGTGCCAGCAGCATCGGACAGAGCAATCAGCCCCAGCATTTT
size: -; D: -; V: TRBV11-3; J: TRBJ2-2; CDR3: CASSSLTAPDTGELFF; DNA: TGTGCCAGCAGCTCCTTGACAGCCCCCGACACCGGGGAGCTGTTTTTT
size: -; D: -; V: TRBV5-4; J: TRBJ2-2; CDR3: CASRYTNTGELFF; DNA: TGTGCCAGCAGGTATACGAACACCGGGGAGCTGTTTTTT
size: -; D: -; V: TRBV5-1; J: TRBJ1-4; CDR3: CASSLGATNEKLFF; DNA: TGCGCCAGCAGCTTAGGAGCAACTAATGAAAAACTGTTTTTT
size: -; D: -; V: TRBV30; J: TRBJ1-5; CDR3: CAWSGHRTEPQHF; DNA: TGTGCCTGGAGTGGCCACCGAACGGAGCCCCAGCATTTT
size: -; D: TRBD2; V: TRBV5-6; J: TRBJ2-1; CDR3: CASSLRRTSAYNEQFF; DNA: TGTGCCAGCAGCCTCCGACGGACTAGCGCCTACAATGAGCAGTTCTTC
size: few; D: TRBD1; V: TRBV28; J: TRBJ2-1; CDR3: CASSLGTGAYNEQFF; DNA: TGTGCCAGCAGTTTAGGGACAGGGGCTTACAATGAGCAGTTCTTC
size: once; D: -; V: TRBV10-3; J: TRBJ2-1; CDR3: CAIGNGSSYNEQFF; DNA: TGTGCCATCGGGAACGGGAGCTCCTACAATGAGCAGTTCTTC
size: -; D: TRBD1; V: TRBV18; J: TRBJ2-3; CDR3: CASSPTQGITDTQYF; DNA: TGTGCCAGCTCACCCACACAGGGGATCACAGATACGCAGTATTTT
size: once; D: -; V: TRBV6-6; J: TRBJ2-1; CDR3: CASTDTGPGYNEQFF; DNA: TGTGCCAGCACCGATACAGGGCCTGGCTACAATGAGCAGTTCTTC
size: -; D: -; V: TRBV28; J: TRBJ2-3; CDR3: CASSPSFTGTDTQYF; DNA: TGTGCCAGCAGTCCCTCCTTTACGGGCACAGATACGCAGTATTTT
size: -; D: TRBD1; V: TRBV28; J: TRBJ2-2; CDR3: CASDGTGSTGELFF; DNA: TGTGCCAGCGATGGGACAGGGAGCACCGGGGAGCTGTTTTTT
size: -; D: -; V: TRBV6-4; J: TRBJ2-3; CDR3: CASSDLGGTDTQYF; DNA: TGTGCCAGCAGTGACCTGGGAGGCACAGATACGCAGTATTTT
size: -; D: -; V: TRBV18; J: TRBJ2-7; CDR3: CASSPSGKTHEQYF; DNA: TGTGCCAGCTCACCATCAGGGAAAACCCACGAGCAGTACTTC
size: -; D: TRBD1; V: TRBV28; J: TRBJ2-7; CDR3: CASTSPPPGTDTYEQYF; DNA: TGTGCCAGCACCTCTCCCCCCCCCGGGACAGACACCTACGAGCAGTACTTC
size: -; D: -; V: TRBV3-1/TRBV3-2; J: TRBJ1-2; CDR3: CASSKGSTYGYTF; DNA: TGTGCCAGCAGTAAGGGGTCGACCTATGGCTACACCTTC
size: -; D: -; V: TRBV12-5; J: TRBJ2-7; CDR3: CASGLGGELHEQYF; DNA: TGTGCTAGTGGTTTGGGGGGCGAGCTCCACGAGCAGTACTTC
size: -; D: -; V: TRBV3-1/TRBV3-2; J: TRBJ2-1; CDR3: CASSQGLPGNEQFF; DNA: TGTGCCAGCAGCCAAGGACTACCGGGTAATGAGCAGTTCTTC
size: -; D: -; V: TRBV6-2/TRBV6-3; J: TRBJ2-3; CDR3: CASSRDWAGGGDTQYF; DNA: TGTGCCAGCAGTCGGGATTGGGCAGGAGGTGGGGATACGCAGTATTTT
size: -; D: -; V: TRBV10-2; J: TRBJ2-6; CDR3: CASSEGGLVSGANVLTF; DNA: TGCGCCAGCAGTGAGGGGGGGTTAGTCTCTGGGGCCAACGTCCTGACTTTC
size: few; D: TRBD1; V: TRBV24-1; J: TRBJ2-2; CDR3: CATRASHGTGLNTGELFF; DNA: TGTGCCACGAGAGCCTCCCACGGGACAGGGTTGAACACCGGGGAGCTGTTTTTT
size: -; D: TRBD1; V: TRBV6-4; J: TRBJ2-1; CDR3: CASGDRGRAEQFF; DNA: TGTGCCAGCGGTGACAGGGGGCGAGCTGAGCAGTTCTTC
size: -; D: -; V: TRBV7-9; J: TRBJ1-6; CDR3: CASSLKAGYSPLHF; DNA: TGTGCCAGCAGCTTAAAGGCAGGGTATTCACCCCTCCACTTT
size: -; D: TRBD2; V: TRBV3-1/TRBV3-2; J: TRBJ2-3; CDR3: CASSPHLAGESTDTQYF; DNA: TGTGCCAGCAGCCCTCACCTAGCGGGAGAGAGTACAGATACGCAGTATTTT
size: -; D: TRBD2; V: TRBV27; J: TRBJ2-3; CDR3: CASSPQPGTSKADTQYF; DNA: TGTGCCAGCAGTCCACAACCGGGGACTAGCAAGGCAGATACGCAGTATTTT
size: -; D: -; V: TRBV11-3; J: TRBJ2-1; CDR3: CASSRDSYNEQFF; DNA: TGTGCCAGCAGCCGTGACAGCTACAATGAGCAGTTCTTC
size: -; D: TRBD1; V: TRBV5-8; J: TRBJ2-2; CDR3: CASSLGQGEAGELFF; DNA: TGTGCCAGCAGCTTGGGACAGGGGGAAGCCGGGGAGCTGTTTTTT
size: -; D: TRBD2; V: TRBV11-2; J: TRBJ2-6; CDR3: CASSHPLAGPLSGANVLTF; DNA: TGTGCCAGCAGTCACCCACTAGCGGGCCCCCTCTCTGGGGCCAACGTCCTGACTTTC
size: -; D: -; V: TRBV7-2; J: TRBJ1-5; CDR3: CASSLGGAGGQPQHF; DNA: TGTGCCAGCAGCCTGGGGGGGGCCGGGGGGCAGCCCCAGCATTTT
size: once; D: -; V: TRBV7-2; J: TRBJ2-7; CDR3: CASNTTPNTPQYF; DNA: TGTGCCAGCAACACAACCCCGAATACGCCGCAGTACTTC